This T cell receptor beta chain was recovered during a study of T-cell reconstitution after alpha-beta-depleted transplantation in children. This CDR3 comprises 17 residues. V dropped 6 bases and J dropped 9 bases, with 27 bases sitting between them. Germline CDR1 MNHEY, CDR2 SVGAGI. This clonotype was detected many times. The antigen remains unidentified. Unique molecular identifiers were incorporated during preparation of the TCRbeta library. TCRdb reprocessed the PCR reads via MiXCR and lists one record per CDR3 protein. The sample shows about 460,000 distinct CDR3 sequences, more than 9% of them seen only once. Overall study results and limits: At the one-year point after transplant, T-cell counts and TCRbeta diversity were found to come mostly from T cells that had been newly produced. The high TCRbeta diversity at day 60 in some patients came from surviving recipient T cells and thymic progenitors. There were reportedly several hundred expanded graft clones from which alpha-beta T cells came about two months after transplant.

The sequence was collected from a child aged 2-15 years with inherited bone marrow failure, due to receive a stem cell transplant. Sequences were derived from PBMCs, sampled before TCRalphabeta/CD19-depleted stem cell transplant. The chain links TRBV6-5 to TRBJ2-1, with D possibly matching TRBD2 (6 bases). The CDR3 sequence is CASRPYLATPPGGEQFF. In nucleotides, the CDR3 is TGTGCCAGCAGACCCTACTTAGCGACCCCTCCCGGGGGTGAGCAGTTCTTC.